Shown below are 23 T cell receptor beta chains from a single sample sequenced in a study of cytomegalovirus exposure and HLA in healthy donors. PCR employed 60 Vbeta and 13 Jbeta primers. Some clones are missing from TCRdb's copy, which holds only in-frame ones; the method was immunoSEQ multiplex PCR. The sample includes 85,000 to 130,000 clones, roughly three quarters seen only once; the top ten take around 4%. The sequenced sample consisted of PBMCs. Every receptor here comes from a female donor in good health and CMV-seropositive.

The V call is TRBV7-2, the J call TRBJ2-7; TRBD2 aligns across 13 bases. CDR1 is SGHTA, CDR2 FQGNSA, per germline. This CDR3 is built from 19 residues. J was trimmed by 4 bases and V by 1 base; bases with no gene match: 13. The CDR3 DNA reads as TGTGCCAGCAGCTTAGAGGGCCGTAGGACTAGCGGGGGTCGGTACGAGCAGTACTTC. Translation gives CASSLEGRRTSGGRYEQYF.

J is TRBJ1-2 and V is TRBV7-8, with D unclear. CDR3 length: 16 residues. The V end lost 1 base, the J end lost 8 bases, and 20 bases lay between the germline ends. The V gene's germline CDR1 is SGHVS and CDR2 FQNEAQ. The CDR3 region has the DNA TGTGCCAGCAGCTTAGGGGGAGTTTCGGGCCTCGGAGGCTACACCTTC. This codes for CASSLGGVSGLGGYTF.

The CDR3 DNA reads TGTGCCAGCAGCCGACCAGGGATGCCCCAAGAGACCCAGTACTTC. Its protein is CASSRPGMPQETQYF. This chain connects TRBV5-5 to TRBJ2-5, with D possibly being TRBD1 (5 bases). Trimming shortened V by 4 bases and J by 1 base, and 14 bases separated the two germline ends. The CDR3 is made up of 15 amino acids. Germline V gives CDR1 SGHKS, CDR2 YYEKEE (reference sequence).

The rearrangement uses TRBV30 and TRBJ1-1; the D gene is possibly TRBD1 (6 bases). This CDR3 has 13 amino acids. V lost 4 bases and J lost 3, with 12 bases in between. Germline V gives CDR1 GTSNPN, CDR2 SVGIG (reference sequence). CDR3 sequence: CAWNEQGDTEAFF. The CDR3 DNA follows: TGTGCCTGGAATGAACAGGGCGACACTGAAGCTTTCTTT. Together with reference TRBV30 and TRBJ1-1, the CDR3 gives the full variable domain: SQTIHQWPATLVQPVGSPLSLECTVEGTSNPNLYWYRQAAGRGLQLLFYSVGIGQISSEVPQNLSASRPQDRQFILSSKKLLLSDSGFYLCAWNEQGDTEAFFGQGTRLTVV.

The chain employs TRBV5-1 and TRBJ1-2, with TRBD1 identical over 9 bases. The trim removed 5 bases at V and 8 bases at J, leaving 4 bases unmatched. This CDR3 is built from 12 residues. Germline values: CDR1 SGHRS, CDR2 YFSETQ. DNA for the CDR3: TGCGCCAGCAGACAGGGGGCGGAAGGCTACACCTTC. Translating it yields CASRQGAEGYTF.

This chain joins TRBV27 and TRBJ2-7; no clear D gene. From germline, CDR1 is MNHEY and CDR2 SMNVEV (reference sequence). V was shortened by 0 bases and J by 4 bases, with 7 bases between the two germline ends. This CDR3 spans 13 amino acids. The CDR3 coding sequence is TGTGCCAGCAGTTTATCTAGTCCGTACGAGCAGTACTTC. Its protein product is CASSLSSPYEQYF.

The V call is TRBV9, the J call TRBJ2-3; 11 nucleotides agree with TRBD2. The V gene's germline CDR1 is SGDLS and CDR2 YYNGEE. CDR3 length equals 15 residues. V gave up 3 bases and J gave up 7 bases; unmatched junction bases: 7. The CDR3 protein is CASSALAGDANTQYF. Here the CDR3 DNA reads TGTGCCAGCAGCGCACTAGCGGGGGATGCGAATACGCAGTATTTT.

This CDR3 reads CAWSVASSGANVLTF. In nucleotides, the CDR3 is TGTGCCTGGAGTGTAGCGTCCTCTGGGGCCAACGTCCTGACTTTC. The chain is built from TRBV30 and TRBJ2-6, with no clear D. CDR1 GTSNPN and CDR2 SVGIG come from the germline V gene (reference sequence). V gave up 0 bases and J gave up 0 bases, with 6 bases separating them. This CDR3 contains 15 residues.

This rearrangement joins TRBV5-4 to TRBJ2-5, with TRBD1 matching 9 bases. The CDR3 is made up of 16 amino acids. V lost 5 bases to trimming and J lost 2 bases; unmatched junction nucleotides: 10. Looked up from germline, CDR1 is SGHNT and CDR2 is YYREEE (reference sequence). The CDR3: CASSYYRGRRQETQYF. The CDR3 nucleotides are TGTGCCAGCAGTTACTACAGGGGGCGGAGGCAAGAGACCCAGTACTTC. The entire variable domain, with the rest obtained from reference TRBV5-4 and TRBJ2-5, is as follows: ETGVTQSPTHLIKTRGQQVTLRCSSQSGHNTVSWYQQALGQGPQFIFQYYREEENGRGNFPPRFSGLQFPNYSSELNVNALELDDSALYLCASSYYRGRRQETQYFGPGTRLLVL.

This chain connects TRBV19 to TRBJ1-2; possibly TRBD1 for D (5 bases). V was cut by 8 bases and J by 4 bases, with 20 bases left in between. Germline V lookup: CDR1 LNHDA, CDR2 SQIVND (reference sequence). The CDR3 runs to 15 residues. The CDR3 is CASGAPGKSGYGYTF. The DNA for the CDR3 is TGTGCCAGTGGGGCTCCAGGGAAATCGGGCTATGGCTACACCTTC.

CDR3 amino acids: CATSRELTSYNEQFF. CDR3 sequence (DNA): TGTGCCACCAGCAGAGAACTCACCTCGTACAATGAGCAGTTCTTC. This chain links TRBV15 with TRBJ2-1; D remains ambiguous. Germline V gene sequence: CDR1 LNHNV, CDR2 YYDKDF (reference sequence). The length of the CDR3 is 15 residues. V lost 0 bases and J 4 bases, leaving 10 bases between the germline ends. Together with reference TRBV15 and TRBJ2-1, the CDR3 gives the full variable domain: DAMVIQNPRYQVTQFGKPVTLSCSQTLNHNVMYWYQQKSSQAPKLLFHYYDKDFNNEADTPDNFQSRRPNTSFCFLDIRSPGLGDTAMYLCATSRELTSYNEQFFGPGTRLTVL.

This clone appeared once. The chain combines TRBV19 with TRBJ2-2; 12 nucleotides match TRBD2. V dropped 6 bases and J dropped 5; count of bases not matched to a gene: 10. This CDR3 region has 17 residues. Per the germline V gene, CDR1 is LNHDA and CDR2 is SQIVND (reference sequence). For the CDR3, the DNA is TGTGCCAGTAGCCCTCTCCTAGCGGGGGGGAGGACCGGGGAGCTGTTTTTT. The encoded protein is CASSPLLAGGRTGELFF. The full variable domain, its missing parts supplied by reference TRBV19 and TRBJ2-2, is DGGITQSPKYLFRKEGQNVTLSCEQNLNHDAMYWYRQDPGQGLRLIYYSQIVNDFQKGDIAEGYSVSREKKESFPLTVTSAQKNPTAFYLCASSPLLAGGRTGELFFGEGSRLTVL.

V is TRBV5-1 and J is TRBJ2-3; 7 bases align to TRBD1. This CDR3 is 14 amino acids long. CDR1 is SGHRS and CDR2 is YFSETQ in the germline V gene. J gave up 0 bases and V 5 bases, and 3 bases lay outside the gene matches. CDR3 residues: CASRLTGSTDTQYF. CDR3 in DNA: TGCGCCAGCAGACTGACAGGGAGCACAGATACGCAGTATTTT. The full variable domain, its missing parts supplied by reference TRBV5-1 and TRBJ2-3, is KAGVTQTPRYLIKTRGQQVTLSCSPISGHRSVSWYQQTPGQGLQFLFEYFSETQRNKGNFPGRFSGRQFSNSRSEMNVSTLELGDSALYLCASRLTGSTDTQYFGPGTRLTVL.

The V gene is TRBV5-1, the J gene TRBJ2-7; D is unresolved. CDR3 length: 15 residues. Between the trimmed V and J ends, which lost 4 bases and 0 bases, there was a span of 14 bases. Germline V gene lookup returns CDR1 SGHRS and CDR2 YFSETQ. The CDR3 spells CASSRNTIPSYEQYF. CDR3 coding DNA: TGCGCCAGCAGCCGAAACACCATTCCCTCCTACGAGCAGTACTTC.

The chain employs TRBV9 and TRBJ2-2, with a tentative D call TRBD1 (6 bases). Trimming left V 0 bases short and J 7 bases short, with 13 bases between. The germline V gene encodes CDR1 SGDLS and CDR2 YYNGEE. This CDR3 is built from 15 residues. CDR3 protein: CASSVAGQKNGELFF. DNA for the CDR3: TGTGCCAGCAGCGTAGCTGGACAGAAAAACGGGGAGCTGTTTTTT.

The chain links TRBV7-7 to TRBJ2-1; 11 bases agree with TRBD1. Germline-derived CDR1 and CDR2 are SSHAT and FNYEAQ (reference sequence). The V gene end was trimmed by 5 bases and the J gene end by 5 bases; junction bases not matched to a gene: 5. The CDR3 loop spans 15 amino acids. In DNA, the CDR3 is TGTGCCAGCAGCCCGGGACAGGGGGGAAACAATGAGCAGTTCTTC. Protein product: CASSPGQGGNNEQFF.

V usage is TRBV19 and J usage is TRBJ2-4; 7 bases are a match to TRBD1. The V gene end was trimmed by 6 bases and the J gene end by 1 base; junction bases not matched to a gene: 12. Germline V gene data show CDR1 as LNHDA and CDR2 as SQIVND (reference sequence). The CDR3 loop spans 17 amino acids. The CDR3 reads CASRPSTGVVAKNIQYF. CDR3 DNA: TGTGCCAGTAGGCCGAGTACAGGGGTCGTCGCCAAAAACATTCAGTACTTC.

This chain joins TRBV6-5 and TRBJ1-6; TRBD1 matches at 9 bases. There are 15 residues in the CDR3. CDR1 MNHEY and CDR2 SVGAGI come from the germline V gene. The junction had 4 bases not matched to a gene; V was cut back by 5 bases and J by 5 bases. The CDR3 loop reads CASSGGTGNNSPLHF. Here the CDR3 DNA reads TGTGCCAGCAGTGGCGGGACAGGGAATAATTCACCCCTCCACTTT.

This clone was seen only once. Other DNA sequences in this specimen translate into the identical CDR3. The chain combines TRBV27 with TRBJ2-7; TRBD2 might be the D (7 bases). Trimming pared 5 bases from V and 3 bases from J, leaving 17 bases between. Germline CDR1 MNHEY, CDR2 SMNVEV (reference sequence). This CDR3 comprises 15 residues. The CDR3 region has the DNA TGTGCCAGCAGTCTACTGGCGGGGGCTCGCTACGAGCAGTACTTC. This translates into CASSLLAGARYEQYF.

The chain combines TRBV29-1 with TRBJ1-4, with unresolved D. The length of the CDR3 is 13 residues. V shed 2 bases and J shed 3 bases, with 7 bases lying between them. In germline, CDR1 is SQVTM, CDR2 ANQGSEA. CDR3 sequence: CSVEPSANEKLFF. CDR3 bases: TGCAGCGTTGAACCCTCAGCTAATGAAAAACTGTTTTTT.

The chain carries TRBV7-6 and TRBJ2-5; D uncertain. The CDR3 has 13 residues. With 5 bases removed from V and 1 base from J, the gap between germline ends came to 8 bases. The germline gives CDR1 SGHVS, CDR2 FNYEAQ. CDR3 bases: TGTGCCAGCAGCCCTAGTCTCCAAGAGACCCAGTACTTC. It yields the protein CASSPSLQETQYF.

This sequence joins TRBV6-1 and TRBJ2-1; 8 bases are shared with TRBD1. This CDR3 contains 14 residues. The V gene end was trimmed by 7 bases and the J gene end by 6 bases; junction bases not matched to a gene: 8. CDR1 is MNHNS and CDR2 is SASEGT in the germline V gene. The CDR3 loop reads CASKRTGHGNEQFF. CDR3 DNA: TGTGCCAGCAAGAGGACAGGGCATGGCAATGAGCAGTTCTTC.

The sample holds a few counts of this clone. The chain carries TRBV7-9 and TRBJ1-2; D uncertain. Trimming pared 1 base from V and 8 bases from J, leaving 8 bases between. This CDR3 spans 12 amino acids. Germline V gene data show CDR1 as SEHNR and CDR2 as FQNEAQ (reference sequence). The CDR3 protein is CASSLELEGYTF. The CDR3 region has the DNA TGTGCCAGCAGCTTAGAACTCGAGGGCTACACCTTC. The full variable domain, in which reference TRBV7-9 and TRBJ1-2 provide the parts outside the CDR3, is DTGVSQNPRHKITKRGQNVTFRCDPISEHNRLYWYRQTLGQGPEFLTYFQNEAQLEKSRLLSDRFSAERPKGSFSTLEIQRTEQGDSAMYLCASSLELEGYTFGSGTRLTVV.